These T cell receptor beta chains were read from a single sample in a study of shared clonotypes between healthy human individuals. Produced via immunoSEQ multiplex PCR; TCRdb's table is partial and in-frame only. This table holds tens of thousands of clones, 62% found once. Input material: memory CD8+ T cells sorted from blood. These receptors came from a man between 25 and 39 years old in good health. Each CDR3 is given without its conserved first and last residue. Where a row states a size, it is once, few, many or the class of an expanded clone; other rows omit it.

TRBV25-1,TRBJ2-3,few,ASSEPGTGEEDTQY
TRBV7-2,TRBJ2-7,NA,ASSLAGLGVYEQY
TRBV2,TRBJ2-7,NA,ASRREYEQY
TRBV9,TRBJ2-7,many,ASSPESRDYEQY
TRBV27,TRBJ1-1,few,ASSPGGMEGTEAF
TRBV2,TRBJ2-3,many,ASDRGPADTQY
TRBV20-1,TRBJ2-7,NA,SVVRTYEQY
TRBV4-2,TRBJ1-1,few,ASSYEGATEAF
TRBV28,TRBJ2-1,NA,ASSFLVAFYNEQF
TRBV6-1,TRBJ2-5,few,ASSEEAGGHETQY
TRBV5-5,TRBJ1-1,NA,ASSLVGTGNTEAF
TRBV7-9,TRBJ2-7,NA,ASSAGISSYEQY
TRBV27,TRBJ2-3,NA,ASSSPPGGRGHSTDTQY
TRBV7-8,TRBJ2-2,NA,ASSSTSGMPHTGELF
TRBV5-6,TRBJ1-2,few,ASSHLGRYGYT
TRBV11-2,TRBJ2-7,many,ASSSSASYEQY
TRBV5-1,TRBJ2-1,few,ASSLASISNEQF
TRBV25-1,TRBJ2-3,NA,ASSEDRKGTGGTDTQY
TRBV29-1,TRBJ2-3,NA,SVDQGGPTDTQY
TRBV6-1,TRBJ2-2,NA,ASSEFGELF
TRBV5-1,TRBJ2-7,few,ASSFDGTYEQY
TRBV5-1,TRBJ2-7,few,ASRAWDSDPYEQY
TRBV21-1,TRBJ2-3,NA,ANLMRGSNRTDTQY
TRBV15,TRBJ2-3,few,ATSRGPSTHTDTQY
TRBV13,TRBJ2-6,NA,ASSLRSSGANVLT
TRBV27,TRBJ2-1,NA,ASSGGTHNEQF
TRBV28,TRBJ2-1,NA,ATRTHGDYNEQF
TRBV30,TRBJ1-1,many,AWSPDPTNTEAF